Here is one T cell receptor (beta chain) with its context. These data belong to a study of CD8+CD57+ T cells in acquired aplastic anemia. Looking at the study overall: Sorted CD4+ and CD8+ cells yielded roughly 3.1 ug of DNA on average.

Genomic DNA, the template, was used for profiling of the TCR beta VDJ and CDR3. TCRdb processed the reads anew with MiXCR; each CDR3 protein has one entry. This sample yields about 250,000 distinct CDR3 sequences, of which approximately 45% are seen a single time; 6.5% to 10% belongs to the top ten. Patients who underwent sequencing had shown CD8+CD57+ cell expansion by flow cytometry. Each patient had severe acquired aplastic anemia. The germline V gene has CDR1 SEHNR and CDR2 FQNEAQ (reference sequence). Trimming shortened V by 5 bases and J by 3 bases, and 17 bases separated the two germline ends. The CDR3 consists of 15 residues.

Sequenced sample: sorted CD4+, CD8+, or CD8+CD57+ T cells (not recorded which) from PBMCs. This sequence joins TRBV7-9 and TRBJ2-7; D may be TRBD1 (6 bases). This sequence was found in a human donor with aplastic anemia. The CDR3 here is CASSNNQGQGYEQYF. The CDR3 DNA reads TGTGCCAGCAGCAACAATCAGGGGCAGGGCTACGAGCAGTACTTC.